Listed below are T cell receptor beta chains from one sample, sequenced in a study of T cell responses to AZD1222 COVID-19 vaccine. Some clones are missing from TCRdb's copy, which holds only in-frame ones; the method was immunoSEQ multiplex PCR. Among 65,000 to 70,000 clones listed, 60% to 85% were seen once. The sample consisted of peripheral blood, taken on day 0 of AZD1222 vaccination. These receptors came from an adult in good health. The CDR3 runs from the conserved cysteine through the conserved F or W. D genes are given only for firm matches. Some rows mark clone size as missing; the rest say once, few, many or name a class of expanded clone.

>NA|NA|15|TRBV6-6|TRBJ1-1
CASSYSQGMNTEAFF
TGTGCCAGCAGTTACTCGCAGGGTATGAACACTGAAGCTTTCTTT
>NA|NA|15|TRBV6-5|TRBJ2-4
CASNRGARAKNIQYF
TGTGCCAGCAATAGGGGAGCAAGAGCCAAAAACATTCAGTACTTC
>NA|NA|13|TRBV6-5|TRBJ1-3
CAGRQASGNTIYF
TGTGCCGGAAGACAGGCCTCTGGAAACACCATATATTTT
>NA|once|15|TRBV28|TRBJ2-7
CASSLRFGKTYEQYF
TGTGCCAGCAGTTTAAGATTTGGAAAAACCTACGAGCAGTACTTC
>TRBD1|NA|15|TRBV19|TRBJ2-2
CASSLDRGRTGELFF
TGTGCCAGTAGTCTCGACAGGGGGCGCACCGGGGAGCTGTTTTTT
>NA|once|13|TRBV25-1|TRBJ1-2
CASSAGHPYGYTF
TGTGCCAGCAGCGCCGGACATCCCTATGGCTACACCTTC
>TRBD1|NA|18|TRBV5-1|TRBJ1-6
CASSPRTGQETYNSPLHF
TGCGCCAGCAGCCCGCGGACAGGGCAAGAAACCTATAATTCACCCCTCCACTTT
>NA|NA|14|TRBV7-8|TRBJ2-1
CASSLGGVNNEQFF
TGTGCCAGCAGCTTAGGCGGAGTTAACAATGAGCAGTTCTTC
>TRBD1|NA|13|TRBV19|TRBJ2-5
CASKNRGAETQYF
TGTGCCAGTAAAAACAGGGGTGCAGAGACCCAGTACTTC
>TRBD2|NA|19|TRBV7-9|TRBJ2-1
CASSSDLGLAGSSYNEQFF
TGTGCCAGCAGCTCTGACTTAGGACTAGCGGGGAGCTCCTACAATGAGCAGTTCTTC
>NA|few|13|TRBV27|TRBJ1-1
CASSRHMNTEAFF
TGTGCCAGCAGTCGTCACATGAACACTGAAGCTTTCTTT
>NA|once|13|TRBV11-3|TRBJ2-3
CASSWDSTDTQYF
TGTGCCAGCAGCTGGGACAGCACAGATACGCAGTATTTT
>NA|NA|15|TRBV5-1|TRBJ1-2
CASSLDGTDSYGYTF
TGCGCCAGCAGCTTGGACGGAACAGACTCCTATGGCTACACCTTC
>NA|once|12|TRBV6-5|TRBJ1-2
CASRDKNYGYTF
TGTGCCAGTCGGGACAAGAACTATGGCTACACCTTC
>NA|NA|15|TRBV2|TRBJ2-5
CASSGVGGEQETQYF
TGTGCCAGCAGTGGGGTCGGGGGAGAACAAGAGACCCAGTACTTC
>NA|NA|15|TRBV5-1|TRBJ1-5
CASSLAGASGQPQHF
TGCGCCAGCAGCTTGGCTGGAGCCAGTGGGCAGCCCCAGCATTTT
>NA|NA|11|TRBV24-1|TRBJ2-3
CATSGLNTQYF
TGTGCCACCAGTGGCCTTAATACGCAGTATTTT
>NA|NA|17|TRBV19|TRBJ1-4
CASSQGSLVATNEKLFF
TGTGCCAGTTCACAGGGTAGTTTAGTGGCAACTAATGAAAAACTGTTTTTT
>TRBD1|NA|15|TRBV28|TRBJ1-2
CASSLSSTGFYGYTF
TGTGCCAGCAGTTTATCCTCGACAGGGTTCTATGGCTACACCTTC
>NA|NA|12|TRBV3-1/TRBV3-2|TRBJ1-1
CASSQDEVKAFF
TGTGCCAGCAGCCAAGATGAGGTGAAAGCTTTCTTT
>TRBD2|NA|16|TRBV7-3|TRBJ2-2
CASSDRGGANTGELFF
TGTGCCAGCAGCGATCGCGGGGGGGCGAACACCGGGGAGCTGTTTTTT
>TRBD2|NA|16|TRBV10-2|TRBJ2-1
CASSGLAGWGYNEQFF
TGCGCCAGCAGTGGACTAGCGGGATGGGGATACAATGAGCAGTTCTTC
>NA|once|14|TRBV5-1|TRBJ2-3
CASSFDRPPDTQYF
TGCGCCAGCAGCTTCGACAGACCCCCAGATACGCAGTATTTT
>NA|NA|16|TRBV18|TRBJ2-1
CASSPRRDPSYNEQFF
TGTGCCAGCTCACCACGCCGGGACCCTAGTTACAATGAGCAGTTCTTC
>NA|NA|16|TRBV7-7|TRBJ2-5
CASSLGRQIKQETQYF
TGTGCTAGCAGCTTAGGCCGGCAAATCAAGCAAGAGACCCAGTACTTC
>NA|NA|11|TRBV3-1/TRBV3-2|TRBJ2-3
CASRGTDTQYF
TGTGCCAGTAGAGGCACAGATACGCAGTATTTT
>NA|NA|15|TRBV6-5|TRBJ2-3
CASSRRFSATDTQYF
TGTGCCAGCAGTAGACGGTTCTCGGCTACAGATACGCAGTATTTT
>NA|NA|14|TRBV5-1|TRBJ2-1
CASSLGGAGNEQFF
TGCGCCAGCAGCCTAGGGGGGGCTGGTAATGAGCAGTTCTTC
>TRBD1|NA|16|TRBV5-5|TRBJ1-2
CASSLKGDRGHYGYTF
TGTGCCAGCAGCTTGAAGGGGGACAGGGGACACTATGGCTACACCTTC
>NA|NA|18|TRBV4-1|TRBJ2-3
CASSQGVLIRVTTDTQYF
TGCGCCAGCAGCCAAGGGGTACTAATCCGGGTAACCACAGATACGCAGTATTTT
>NA|NA|13|TRBV4-3|TRBJ1-5
CASSQDSGQPQHF
TGCGCCAGCAGCCAAGATAGTGGCCAGCCCCAGCATTTT
>NA|NA|15|TRBV4-1|TRBJ2-7
CASSQTGGGSYEQYF
TGCGCCAGCAGCCAAACGGGGGGCGGGTCCTACGAGCAGTACTTC
>NA|few|16|TRBV6-8|TRBJ2-1
CASTQSATPESHEQFF
TGTGCCAGCACCCAGTCAGCGACTCCCGAATCGCATGAGCAGTTCTTC
>NA|NA|13|TRBV27|TRBJ2-3
CASSSPGTDTQYF
TGTGCCAGCAGTTCCCCAGGCACAGATACGCAGTATTTT
>NA|NA|19|TRBV4-1|TRBJ1-6
CASSQEYSGGGIYNSPLHF
TGCGCCAGCAGCCAAGAATACTCGGGCGGGGGGATCTATAATTCACCCCTCCACTTT
>NA|NA|16|TRBV9|TRBJ2-3
CASSVGQATSTDTQYF
TGTGCCAGCAGCGTAGGACAGGCCACCAGCACAGATACGCAGTATTTT
>NA|few|13|TRBV27|TRBJ2-7
CASSLVGNYEQYF
TGTGCCAGCAGTTTGGTCGGGAACTACGAGCAGTACTTC
>NA|NA|11|TRBV30|TRBJ2-7
CAWSVAREQYF
TGTGCCTGGAGTGTAGCTAGGGAGCAGTACTTC
>NA|NA|12|TRBV29-1|TRBJ2-7
CSVVVRTYEQYF
TGCAGCGTTGTGGTACGGACCTACGAGCAGTACTTC
>TRBD2|few|17|TRBV4-1|TRBJ2-3
CASSHPPSGGKKDTQYF
TGCGCCAGCAGCCACCCTCCTAGCGGGGGAAAGAAAGATACGCAGTATTTT
>TRBD2|NA|15|TRBV18|TRBJ2-3
CASSTGTSGTDTQYF
TGTGCCAGCTCAACCGGGACTAGCGGTACAGATACGCAGTATTTT
>TRBD1|NA|16|TRBV18|TRBJ2-1
CASSPMGQGYNVEQFF
TGTGCCAGCTCACCCATGGGACAGGGATATAATGTGGAGCAGTTCTTC
>TRBD1|NA|15|TRBV11-2|TRBJ1-4
CASSLDRTGNEKLFF
TGTGCCAGCAGCTTAGATAGGACAGGGAATGAAAAACTGTTTTTT
>TRBD2|NA|24|TRBV29-1|TRBJ2-2
CSVELVYLGWTRLAGGRGTGELFF
TGCAGCGTTGAGTTGGTGTATTTGGGATGGACCCGACTAGCGGGGGGCCGAGGAACCGGGGAGCTGTTTTTT
>NA|NA|17|TRBV7-2|TRBJ2-3
CASSLDPGGQVVDTQYF
TGTGCCAGCAGCTTAGATCCGGGGGGCCAGGTGGTCGATACGCAGTATTTT
>NA|NA|15|TRBV5-7|TRBJ1-6
CASSPKESHNSPLHF
TGTGCCAGCAGCCCGAAGGAAAGTCATAATTCACCCCTCCACTTT
>NA|NA|16|TRBV9|TRBJ1-3
CASSDTGSASGNTIYF
TGTGCCAGCAGCGATACAGGGTCTGCCTCTGGAAACACCATATATTTT
>NA|NA|15|TRBV11-3|TRBJ2-1
CASSQHGTTDNEQFF
TGTGCCAGCAGCCAACACGGGACGACCGACAATGAGCAGTTCTTC
>NA|NA|12|TRBV6-2/TRBV6-3|TRBJ1-6
CASSGGNSPLHF
TGTGCCAGCAGTGGGGGTAATTCACCCCTCCACTTT
>NA|NA|16|TRBV5-6|TRBJ1-1
CASAPAGGWMNTEAFF
TGTGCCAGCGCCCCGGCCGGGGGGTGGATGAACACTGAAGCTTTCTTT
>NA|NA|12|TRBV7-9|TRBJ2-3
CASSRTGDTQYF
TGTGCCAGCAGCAGGACGGGGGATACGCAGTATTTT
>NA|NA|16|TRBV30|TRBJ2-6
CAWVASRAPGANVLTF
TGTGCCTGGGTAGCTTCGAGGGCTCCTGGGGCCAACGTCCTGACTTTC
>TRBD1|NA|14|TRBV7-6|TRBJ2-2
CASRSGQGFGELFF
TGTGCCAGCAGATCGGGACAGGGATTCGGGGAGCTGTTTTTT
>NA|NA|14|TRBV19|TRBJ2-5
CASSITGGGETQYF
TGTGCCAGTAGTATAACGGGGGGCGGGGAGACCCAGTACTTC
>NA|once|15|TRBV5-1|TRBJ2-7
CASSLAPGQVYEQYF
TGCGCCAGCAGCTTGGCTCCCGGACAAGTATACGAGCAGTACTTC
>TRBD2|NA|15|TRBV9|TRBJ2-1
CASTVGQGGYNEQFF
TGTGCCAGCACCGTAGGTCAGGGAGGGTACAATGAGCAGTTCTTC
>TRBD2|NA|15|TRBV6-6|TRBJ2-1
CASTVAGGPFNEQFF
TGTGCCAGCACTGTAGCGGGGGGGCCTTTCAATGAGCAGTTCTTC
>NA|NA|12|TRBV7-9|TRBJ1-5
CASSQDGQPQHF
TGTGCCAGCAGCCAGGACGGTCAGCCCCAGCATTTT
>TRBD2|NA|16|TRBV10-3|TRBJ2-1
CAISESASGGHNEQFF
TGTGCCATCAGTGAGTCGGCTAGCGGGGGGCACAATGAGCAGTTCTTC